The rows below give T cell receptor beta chains drawn from one sample of a study of radiation and T cells in renal cell carcinoma. The protocol was immunoSEQ multiplex PCR, while the TCRdb copy is restricted to in-frame clones and leaves out a portion. The sample lists around 94,000 clones, 86% occurring once. The sample consisted of blood, taken from a patient whose treatment included radiotherapy and nephrectomy. The receptors originated from a man aged 45-60 years with renal cell carcinoma. Each CDR3 is given with its conserved first and last residue. Each record gives: J gene, V gene, D gene, CDR3 length, clone size, CDR3 protein, CDR3 DNA. D genes are given only for firm matches. Expanded clones get a size class; other rows say once, few or many, or leave the size out.

TRBJ2-1	TRBV5-1	.	15	.	CASSSSSVTYNEQFF	TGCGCCAGCAGCTCCTCTAGCGTAACCTACAATGAGCAGTTCTTC
TRBJ2-2	TRBV2	.	11	.	CAGIQGGELFF	TGTGCCGGGATACAGGGCGGGGAGCTGTTTTTT
TRBJ2-7	TRBV5-5	.	14	.	CASSLMGTTYEQYF	TGTGCCAGCAGCTTGATGGGGACAACCTACGAGCAGTACTTC
TRBJ2-1	TRBV11-3	.	12	.	CASSRRDNEQFF	TGTGCCAGCAGTCGGAGAGACAATGAGCAGTTCTTC
TRBJ1-5	TRBV6-5	.	14	.	CATLSGPARQPQHF	TGTGCCACCCTCTCTGGGCCGGCAAGGCAGCCCCAGCATTTT
TRBJ1-2	TRBV4-2	TRBD1	17	.	CASSHPRSGGKIYGYTF	TGTGCCAGCAGCCATCCCCGTTCAGGGGGGAAAATCTATGGCTACACCTTC
TRBJ1-3	TRBV11-2	.	15	once	CASSLEGPSGNTIYF	TGTGCCAGCAGCTTAGAGGGTCCATCTGGAAACACCATATATTTT
TRBJ2-7	TRBV7-2	.	14	.	CASSPQGGGYEQYF	TGTGCCAGCAGCCCGCAGGGGGGAGGCTACGAGCAGTACTTC
TRBJ1-6	TRBV5-3	TRBD1	16	once	CARRTGIISYNSPLHF	TGTGCCAGAAGGACAGGGATTATATCCTATAATTCACCCCTCCACTTT
TRBJ2-7	TRBV4-2	.	16	.	CASSQDRVGFYYEQYF	TGTGCCAGCAGCCAAGATAGGGTAGGGTTTTACTACGAGCAGTACTTC
TRBJ2-1	TRBV2	TRBD2	13	.	CASKGLTYNEQFF	TGTGCCAGCAAGGGACTAACGTACAATGAGCAGTTCTTC
TRBJ1-4	TRBV19	.	13	.	CASSIQPNEKLFF	TGTGCCAGTAGTATACAGCCTAATGAAAAACTGTTTTTT
TRBJ2-3	TRBV7-9	TRBD1	14	.	CASSPGQGADTQYF	TGTGCCAGCAGCCCCGGACAGGGTGCAGATACGCAGTATTTT
TRBJ1-1	TRBV18	.	14	.	CASSPFQMNTEAFF	TGTGCCAGCTCACCATTCCAGATGAACACTGAAGCTTTCTTT
TRBJ2-6	TRBV9	.	16	.	CASSLKGTLGANVLTF	TGTGCCAGCAGCCTTAAAGGGACACTTGGGGCCAACGTCCTGACTTTC
TRBJ1-2	TRBV7-9	.	13	.	CASSVQGFYGYTF	TGTGCCAGCAGCGTACAGGGCTTCTATGGCTACACCTTC
TRBJ2-7	TRBV4-1	TRBD1	14	.	CASSLQGASEEQYF	TGCGCCAGCAGCCTACAGGGGGCCTCGGAAGAGCAGTACTTC
TRBJ2-1	TRBV30	.	14	.	CACGGRSSYNEQFF	TGTGCCTGCGGGGGCCGGAGCTCCTACAATGAGCAGTTCTTC
TRBJ1-1	TRBV19	.	14	few	CASSIQQGNTEAFF	TGTGCCAGTAGTATTCAACAGGGGAACACTGAAGCTTTCTTT
TRBJ1-2	TRBV19	TRBD1	13	.	CASSRGQSYGYTF	TGTGCCAGTAGTAGGGGACAGAGCTATGGCTACACCTTC
TRBJ2-3	TRBV29-1	TRBD2	17	once	CSVGGALAGASTDTQYF	TGCAGCGTTGGGGGGGCTCTAGCGGGGGCTAGCACAGATACGCAGTATTTT
TRBJ2-1	TRBV5-4	.	15	.	CASRDPGRASNEQFF	TGTGCCAGCAGGGACCCCGGCAGGGCCTCCAATGAGCAGTTCTTC
TRBJ2-2	TRBV18	.	16	.	CASSPPAGWNAGELFF	TGTGCCAGCTCACCACCTGCAGGGTGGAACGCCGGGGAGCTGTTTTTT
TRBJ2-7	TRBV7-9	.	14	medium-sized	CASSLTGVTYEQYF	TGTGCCAGCAGCTTAACCGGGGTTACCTACGAGCAGTACTTC
TRBJ1-1	TRBV5-8	.	14	.	CASSPRGPGTEAFF	TGTGCCAGCAGCCCTCGGGGTCCGGGCACTGAAGCTTTCTTT
TRBJ2-7	TRBV6-5	TRBD2	13	once	CASRREEAYEQYF	TGTGCCAGCAGACGGGAGGAGGCCTACGAGCAGTACTTC
TRBJ2-2	TRBV11-2	.	16	.	CASSLAGTMNTGELFF	TGTGCCAGCAGCTTAGCGGGGACGATGAACACCGGGGAGCTGTTTTTT
TRBJ2-2	TRBV18	TRBD1	16	.	CASSPRGQGDTGELFF	TGTGCCAGCTCACCACGAGGACAGGGGGACACCGGGGAGCTGTTTTTT
TRBJ2-1	TRBV5-1	.	13	.	CASKQDSYNEQFF	TGCGCCAGCAAGCAGGACTCCTACAATGAGCAGTTCTTC
TRBJ2-2	TRBV5-1	.	15	.	CASSPGQAQDGELFF	TGCGCCAGCAGCCCGGGACAAGCACAGGACGGGGAGCTGTTTTTT
TRBJ1-1	TRBV21-1	.	18	once	CASSKAPEGTGRNTEAFF	TGTGCCAGCAGCAAAGCCCCAGAGGGGACAGGCCGGAACACTGAAGCTTTCTTT